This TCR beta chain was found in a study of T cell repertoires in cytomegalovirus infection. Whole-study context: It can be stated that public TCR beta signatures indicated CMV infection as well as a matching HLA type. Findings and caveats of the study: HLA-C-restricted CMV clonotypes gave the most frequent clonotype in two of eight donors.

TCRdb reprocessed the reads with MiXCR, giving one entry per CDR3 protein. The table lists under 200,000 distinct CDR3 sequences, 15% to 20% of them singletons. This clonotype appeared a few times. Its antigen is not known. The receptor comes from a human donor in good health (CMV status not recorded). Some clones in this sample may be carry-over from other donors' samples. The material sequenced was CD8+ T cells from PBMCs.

The CDR3 here is CASSHTLYNEQFF. In DNA form, the CDR3 reads TGTGCCAGCAGCCATACTCTGTACAATGAGCAGTTCTTC. The gene calls are TRBV6-6 and TRBJ2-1; D gene uncertain. The CDR3 runs 13 residues. Between the trimmed V and J ends, which lost 6 bases and 4 bases, there was a span of 10 bases. The V gene's germline CDR1 is MNHNY and CDR2 SVGAGI (reference sequence).